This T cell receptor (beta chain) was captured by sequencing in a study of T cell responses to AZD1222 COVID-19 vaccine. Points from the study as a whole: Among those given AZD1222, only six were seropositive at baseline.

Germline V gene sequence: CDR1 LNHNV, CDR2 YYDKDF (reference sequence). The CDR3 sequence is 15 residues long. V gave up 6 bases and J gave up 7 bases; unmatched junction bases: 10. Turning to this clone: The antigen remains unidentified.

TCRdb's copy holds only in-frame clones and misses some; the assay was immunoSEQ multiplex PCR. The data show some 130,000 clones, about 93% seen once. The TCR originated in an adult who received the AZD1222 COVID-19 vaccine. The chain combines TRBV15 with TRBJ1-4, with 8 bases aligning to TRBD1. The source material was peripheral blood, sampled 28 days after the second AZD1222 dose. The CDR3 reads CATRATQGAGEKLFF. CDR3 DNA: TGTGCCACCAGAGCGACTCAGGGGGCGGGTGAAAAACTGTTTTTT.